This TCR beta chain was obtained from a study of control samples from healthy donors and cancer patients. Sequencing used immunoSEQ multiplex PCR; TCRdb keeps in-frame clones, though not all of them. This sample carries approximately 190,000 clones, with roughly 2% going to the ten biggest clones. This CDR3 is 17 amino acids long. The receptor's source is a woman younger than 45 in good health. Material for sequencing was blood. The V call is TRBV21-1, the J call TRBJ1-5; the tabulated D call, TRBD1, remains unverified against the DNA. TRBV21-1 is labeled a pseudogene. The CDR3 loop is CASSGDWTGDGNQPQHF. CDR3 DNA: TGTGCCAGCAGCGGGGACTGGACAGGGGATGGCAATCAGCCCCAGCATTTT.